The rows below give T cell receptor beta chains drawn from one sample of a study of blood T cells in healthy people across ages. TCRdb itself ran the 5' RACE reads through MiXCR, one entry per CDR3 protein. The sample has around 1,100,000 distinct CDR3 sequences, more than 30% seen once; the top ten hold 13%. Sequencing input: blood. These receptors were obtained from a man aged 18 to 30 in good health. CDR3s include the opening cysteine and the closing phenylalanine or tryptophan. A D gene is named only where the DNA matches it firmly. Expanded clones get a size class; other rows say once, few or many, or leave the size out.

j_gene: TRBJ2-3; abundance: few; v_gene: TRBV4-2; d_gene: TRBD1; CDR3nt: TGTGCCAGCAGCGGGACAGGGAGGGGAGATACGCAGTATTTT; CDR3aa: CASSGTGRGDTQYF
j_gene: TRBJ1-5; abundance: few; v_gene: TRBV7-6; d_gene: TRBD1; CDR3nt: TGTGCCAGCAGCCTCCATTCCGGGACAGGTCTTTTGAGCAATCAGCCCCAGCATTTT; CDR3aa: CASSLHSGTGLLSNQPQHF
j_gene: TRBJ1-1; abundance: few; v_gene: TRBV6-5; d_gene: TRBD1; CDR3nt: TGTGCCGCTCAGAAGCAGGGGGCGAGATCTGAAGCTTTCTTT; CDR3aa: CAAQKQGARSEAFF
j_gene: TRBJ2-4; abundance: few; v_gene: TRBV10-3; d_gene: TRBD1; CDR3nt: TGTGCCATCCCCCGCCCCGAGACAGGGGTTTTTCGGGGCAAAAACATTCAGTACTTC; CDR3aa: CAIPRPETGVFRGKNIQYF
j_gene: TRBJ2-7; abundance: .; v_gene: TRBV5-1; d_gene: TRBD1; CDR3nt: TGCGCCAGCAGCGGGACAGGGCTCAACGAGCAGTACTTC; CDR3aa: CASSGTGLNEQYF
j_gene: TRBJ2-1; abundance: .; v_gene: TRBV7-9; d_gene: .; CDR3nt: TGTGCCAGCAGCTTACTCTTTGGCAATGAGCAGTTCTTC; CDR3aa: CASSLLFGNEQFF
j_gene: TRBJ2-1; abundance: .; v_gene: TRBV6-2/TRBV6-3; d_gene: TRBD2; CDR3nt: TGTGCCAGCAGTTACCCCGGGACTAGCGGGGCTCTCAGCTCCTACAATGAGCAGTTCTTC; CDR3aa: CASSYPGTSGALSSYNEQFF
j_gene: TRBJ2-2; abundance: .; v_gene: TRBV6-2/TRBV6-3; d_gene: TRBD2; CDR3nt: TGTGCCAGCAGTTACTCCTCTAGCGGGGGGGCGAACACCGGGGAGCTGTTTTTT; CDR3aa: CASSYSSSGGANTGELFF
j_gene: TRBJ2-3; abundance: few; v_gene: TRBV20-1; d_gene: TRBD1; CDR3nt: TGCAGTGCTCACGGGACAGGGTACCCAGATACGCAGTATTTT; CDR3aa: CSAHGTGYPDTQYF
j_gene: TRBJ1-6; abundance: few; v_gene: TRBV9; d_gene: .; CDR3nt: TGTGCCAGCACACCCTCGGACGCAAATTCACCCCTCCACTTT; CDR3aa: CASTPSDANSPLHF
j_gene: TRBJ2-7; abundance: few; v_gene: TRBV9; d_gene: TRBD1; CDR3nt: TGTGCCAGCAGCGATAAAGACAGGGACGCTGAAATCAACTACGAGCAGTACTTC; CDR3aa: CASSDKDRDAEINYEQYF
j_gene: TRBJ2-2; abundance: .; v_gene: TRBV9; d_gene: .; CDR3nt: TGTGCCAGCAGCGACAAACCTACCGGGGAGCTGTTTTTT; CDR3aa: CASSDKPTGELFF
j_gene: TRBJ1-1; abundance: .; v_gene: TRBV7-8; d_gene: .; CDR3nt: TGTGCCAGCAGCGCCGCCGCCACTGAAGCTTTCTTT; CDR3aa: CASSAAATEAFF
j_gene: TRBJ2-2; abundance: once; v_gene: TRBV5-1; d_gene: .; CDR3nt: TGCGCCAGCAGCTATAAGACGAACACCGGGGAGCTGTTTTTT; CDR3aa: CASSYKTNTGELFF
j_gene: TRBJ2-3; abundance: .; v_gene: TRBV20-1; d_gene: TRBD2; CDR3nt: TGCAGTGCTAGAGCTTGGGGCGGGAGGGGGTCAGATACGCAGTATTTT; CDR3aa: CSARAWGGRGSDTQYF
j_gene: TRBJ1-1; abundance: .; v_gene: TRBV7-9; d_gene: TRBD1; CDR3nt: TGTGCCAGCAGCTTACTAGGCCGGGACAGGGGGATAGACACTGAAGCTTTCTTT; CDR3aa: CASSLLGRDRGIDTEAFF
j_gene: TRBJ2-7; abundance: many; v_gene: TRBV7-9; d_gene: .; CDR3nt: TGTGCCAGCAGCTCTCCAGAGGAGTACACCTACGAGCAGTACTTC; CDR3aa: CASSSPEEYTYEQYF
j_gene: TRBJ2-3; abundance: .; v_gene: TRBV27; d_gene: TRBD2; CDR3nt: TGTGCCAGCAGTTTATCGGAGGGACTAGCGGGGATTAGCACAGATACGCAGTATTTT; CDR3aa: CASSLSEGLAGISTDTQYF
j_gene: TRBJ2-1; abundance: few; v_gene: TRBV28; d_gene: .; CDR3nt: TGTGCCAGCAGTTTATCGAGGTATCGGACCCAGTTCTTC; CDR3aa: CASSLSRYRTQFF
j_gene: TRBJ1-6; abundance: .; v_gene: TRBV10-3; d_gene: TRBD1; CDR3nt: TGTGCCATCAGTGAGTTCGGACAGGGCAGTTATAATTCACCCCTCCACTTT; CDR3aa: CAISEFGQGSYNSPLHF
j_gene: TRBJ2-1; abundance: .; v_gene: TRBV4-1; d_gene: .; CDR3nt: TGCGCCAGCAGCCAAGACCCCCGGGGGGCCTCCTACAATGAGCAGTTCTTC; CDR3aa: CASSQDPRGASYNEQFF
j_gene: TRBJ1-4; abundance: .; v_gene: TRBV4-1; d_gene: .; CDR3nt: TGCGCCAGCGGCCAAGATCCGAGCGAAACTAATGAAAAACTGTTTTTT; CDR3aa: CASGQDPSETNEKLFF
j_gene: TRBJ2-7; abundance: .; v_gene: TRBV6-6; d_gene: TRBD1; CDR3nt: TGTGCCAGCAGTGACACAGGGGTAGGAGACGAGCAGTACTTC; CDR3aa: CASSDTGVGDEQYF
j_gene: TRBJ1-4; abundance: .; v_gene: TRBV20-1; d_gene: TRBD1; CDR3nt: TGCAGTGCTAGTCCCGGGACAGGCCAGGGTGAAAAACTGTTTTTT; CDR3aa: CSASPGTGQGEKLFF
j_gene: TRBJ1-5; abundance: .; v_gene: TRBV5-1; d_gene: .; CDR3nt: TGCGCCAGCAGCTACGGCCCCGGGGTGGATCAGCCCCAGCATTTT; CDR3aa: CASSYGPGVDQPQHF
j_gene: TRBJ1-2; abundance: .; v_gene: TRBV7-9; d_gene: .; CDR3nt: TGTGCCAGCAGCTTAGATCGCCCAGTTAACTATGGCTACACCTTC; CDR3aa: CASSLDRPVNYGYTF
j_gene: TRBJ1-4; abundance: .; v_gene: TRBV7-9; d_gene: TRBD1; CDR3nt: TGTGCCAGCGGGGGACAGCTTAATGAAGAACTGTTTTTT; CDR3aa: CASGGQLNEELFF
j_gene: TRBJ2-3; abundance: .; v_gene: TRBV6-5; d_gene: .; CDR3nt: TGTGCCAGCAGTTACTCACAGGGCGGGTTTAGCACAGATACGCAGTATTTT; CDR3aa: CASSYSQGGFSTDTQYF
j_gene: TRBJ1-2; abundance: .; v_gene: TRBV29-1; d_gene: .; CDR3nt: TGCAGCGTTGGGTCGACGGCTCTAATTAACTATGGCTACACCTTC; CDR3aa: CSVGSTALINYGYTF
j_gene: TRBJ2-1; abundance: .; v_gene: TRBV5-5; d_gene: .; CDR3nt: TGTGCCAGCAGCAGGATTGAGCAGGGTTGGAATGAGCAGTTCTTC; CDR3aa: CASSRIEQGWNEQFF
j_gene: TRBJ2-2; abundance: .; v_gene: TRBV11-2; d_gene: TRBD1; CDR3nt: TGTGCCAGCAGCTTAAGTAGGTCGGGACAGATGAACACCGGGGAGCTGTTTTTT; CDR3aa: CASSLSRSGQMNTGELFF
j_gene: TRBJ1-2; abundance: .; v_gene: TRBV9; d_gene: .; CDR3nt: TGTGCCAACAGCGGAAGGTATGGCTACACCTTC; CDR3aa: CANSGRYGYTF
j_gene: TRBJ1-4; abundance: .; v_gene: TRBV5-1; d_gene: .; CDR3nt: TGCGCCAGCAGCTTGGTACCCGGGTCTAATGAAAAACTGTTTTTT; CDR3aa: CASSLVPGSNEKLFF
j_gene: TRBJ2-1; abundance: few; v_gene: TRBV10-3; d_gene: .; CDR3nt: TGTGCCATCAAAGGAGACGACTACAATGAGCAGTTCTTC; CDR3aa: CAIKGDDYNEQFF
j_gene: TRBJ2-7; abundance: .; v_gene: TRBV18; d_gene: .; CDR3nt: TGTGCCAGCTCTCCTCAGACAGGAACCTACGAGCAGTACTTC; CDR3aa: CASSPQTGTYEQYF
j_gene: TRBJ2-3; abundance: .; v_gene: TRBV7-3; d_gene: .; CDR3nt: TGTGCCGGCAGTCTAAGGGGGAGAAACACAGATACGCAGTATTTT; CDR3aa: CAGSLRGRNTDTQYF
j_gene: TRBJ1-6; abundance: .; v_gene: TRBV3-1; d_gene: .; CDR3nt: TGTGCCAGCAGCCAAGACGGGGGGAACTCCTATAATTCACCCCTCCACTTT; CDR3aa: CASSQDGGNSYNSPLHF
j_gene: TRBJ2-7; abundance: .; v_gene: TRBV6-5; d_gene: TRBD1; CDR3nt: TGTGCCAGCAGTTACCCGACAGGGGGCCACGAGCAGTACTTC; CDR3aa: CASSYPTGGHEQYF
j_gene: TRBJ2-5; abundance: .; v_gene: TRBV20-1; d_gene: TRBD2; CDR3nt: TGCAGTGCTAGAAGACCCAGAGCGGGGGCACCCGTTTACCAAGAGACCCAGTACTTC; CDR3aa: CSARRPRAGAPVYQETQYF
j_gene: TRBJ1-2; abundance: few; v_gene: TRBV6-5; d_gene: TRBD1; CDR3nt: TGTGCCAGCAGTTTTTCAGGGGGTAACTACACCTTC; CDR3aa: CASSFSGGNYTF
j_gene: TRBJ1-2; abundance: .; v_gene: TRBV12-3/TRBV12-4; d_gene: .; CDR3nt: TGTGCCAGCAGCCTCACCCATCGCTACACCTTC; CDR3aa: CASSLTHRYTF
j_gene: TRBJ1-2; abundance: few; v_gene: TRBV2; d_gene: .; CDR3nt: TGTGCCAGCAGTGCAGGGATTTCGCTTGGCTACACCTTC; CDR3aa: CASSAGISLGYTF
j_gene: TRBJ2-3; abundance: .; v_gene: TRBV28; d_gene: .; CDR3nt: TGTGCCAGCAGCTCAAGGGCGGGACGCACAGATACGCAGTATTTT; CDR3aa: CASSSRAGRTDTQYF
j_gene: TRBJ1-4; abundance: .; v_gene: TRBV27; d_gene: TRBD1; CDR3nt: TGTGCCAGCAGTGGGGACAGCTTTAATGAAAAACTGTTTTTT; CDR3aa: CASSGDSFNEKLFF
j_gene: TRBJ1-2; abundance: few; v_gene: TRBV6-6; d_gene: .; CDR3nt: TGTGCCAGCAGTTACTCGCGAAGGGATGGCTACACCTTC; CDR3aa: CASSYSRRDGYTF
j_gene: TRBJ2-5; abundance: few; v_gene: TRBV5-5; d_gene: TRBD1; CDR3nt: TGTGCCAGCAGCTCGGGACAGTACCAAGAGACCCAGTACTTC; CDR3aa: CASSSGQYQETQYF
j_gene: TRBJ1-2; abundance: .; v_gene: TRBV12-3/TRBV12-4; d_gene: .; CDR3nt: TGTGCCAGCATCCTAGACAGGCACGGCTACACCTTC; CDR3aa: CASILDRHGYTF
j_gene: TRBJ2-1; abundance: .; v_gene: TRBV13; d_gene: .; CDR3nt: TGTGCCAGCAGCTTGGAGGGAGAGACCCAGTTCTTC; CDR3aa: CASSLEGETQFF
j_gene: TRBJ2-1; abundance: .; v_gene: TRBV4-3; d_gene: .; CDR3nt: TGCGCCAGCAGCCAGGCTACTAGCCGGAGCTCCTACAATGAGCAGTTCTTC; CDR3aa: CASSQATSRSSYNEQFF
j_gene: TRBJ2-3; abundance: .; v_gene: TRBV3-1; d_gene: .; CDR3nt: TGTGCCAGCAGCCGAGATCAGGGAACTAGCACAGATACGCAGTATTTT; CDR3aa: CASSRDQGTSTDTQYF
j_gene: TRBJ1-5; abundance: .; v_gene: TRBV7-9; d_gene: .; CDR3nt: TGTGCCAGCAGCTTAGATAGCGGTACGGCTTATAGCAATCAGCCCCAGCATTTT; CDR3aa: CASSLDSGTAYSNQPQHF
j_gene: TRBJ2-1; abundance: few; v_gene: TRBV27; d_gene: .; CDR3nt: TGTGCCAGCAGTTTCGGGTCCGGGGGGCACAATGAGCAGTTCTTC; CDR3aa: CASSFGSGGHNEQFF
j_gene: TRBJ2-3; abundance: .; v_gene: TRBV6-5; d_gene: .; CDR3nt: TGTGCCAGCAGTTACAGGACTGAGGATACGCAGTATTTT; CDR3aa: CASSYRTEDTQYF
j_gene: TRBJ2-5; abundance: few; v_gene: TRBV7-2; d_gene: .; CDR3nt: TGTGCCAGCAGGGTGAAGGGCCAAGAGACCCAGTACTTC; CDR3aa: CASRVKGQETQYF
j_gene: TRBJ1-6; abundance: .; v_gene: TRBV5-1; d_gene: .; CDR3nt: TGCGCCAGCAGCACCAGCAATTCACCCCTCCACTTT; CDR3aa: CASSTSNSPLHF
j_gene: TRBJ2-5; abundance: few; v_gene: TRBV7-8; d_gene: .; CDR3nt: TGTGCCAGCAGCTTAAAGGTCCAGGAACAAGAGACCCAGTACTTC; CDR3aa: CASSLKVQEQETQYF
j_gene: TRBJ2-7; abundance: .; v_gene: TRBV4-3; d_gene: .; CDR3nt: TGCGCCAGCAGCCAAGATCCACGGGTAACCAATGAGCAGTACTTC; CDR3aa: CASSQDPRVTNEQYF
j_gene: TRBJ2-5; abundance: .; v_gene: TRBV7-9; d_gene: .; CDR3nt: TGTGCCAGCAGCTCGTGGACGGGAAGAAACAATGAGCAGTACTTC; CDR3aa: CASSSWTGRNNEQYF
j_gene: TRBJ2-5; abundance: .; v_gene: TRBV6-6; d_gene: .; CDR3nt: TGTGCCAGCACCCCATCGCTATGGGGGGGCCTGTTTGAGCAGTACTTC; CDR3aa: CASTPSLWGGLFEQYF